These 2 T cell receptor beta chains were all obtained from the same sample, sequenced in a study of cytotoxic CD8 clonotypes in ibrutinib-treated CLL. The repertoire was sequenced with immunoSEQ multiplex PCR; TCRdb's copy has only in-frame clones and lacks some. The sample has some 200,000 clones, roughly 65% seen once. This specimen was PBMCs, taken after 12 months of ibrutinib treatment. Receptor source: a human donor with chronic lymphocytic leukemia.

This clone was observed a handful of times. The chain joins TRBV29-1 to TRBJ2-5; perhaps TRBD1 as D (6 bases). This CDR3 comprises 11 residues. V lost 5 bases, J lost 12 bases, and 16 bases lay in between. Germline values: CDR1 SQVTM, CDR2 ANQGSEA. The CDR3 sequence: CSVRETGREYF. The CDR3 DNA follows: TGCAGCGTTCGAGAGACAGGTCGGGAGTACTTC.

The CDR3 bases are TGTGCCAGTACCCCAGGGGGGCCGAGCAATCAGCCCCAGCATTTT. This gives the protein CASTPGGPSNQPQHF. The V and J genes are TRBV19 and TRBJ1-5, with 7 bases that match TRBD1. V was clipped by 7 bases and J by 1 base; unmatched bases: 7. Germline CDR1 reads LNHDA; CDR2 reads SQIVND (reference sequence). This CDR3 is 15 amino acids long. Supplemented by reference TRBV19 and TRBJ1-5, the full variable domain reads DGGITQSPKYLFRKEGQNVTLSCEQNLNHDAMYWYRQDPGQGLRLIYYSQIVNDFQKGDIAEGYSVSREKKESFPLTVTSAQKNPTAFYLCASTPGGPSNQPQHFGDGTRLSIL.